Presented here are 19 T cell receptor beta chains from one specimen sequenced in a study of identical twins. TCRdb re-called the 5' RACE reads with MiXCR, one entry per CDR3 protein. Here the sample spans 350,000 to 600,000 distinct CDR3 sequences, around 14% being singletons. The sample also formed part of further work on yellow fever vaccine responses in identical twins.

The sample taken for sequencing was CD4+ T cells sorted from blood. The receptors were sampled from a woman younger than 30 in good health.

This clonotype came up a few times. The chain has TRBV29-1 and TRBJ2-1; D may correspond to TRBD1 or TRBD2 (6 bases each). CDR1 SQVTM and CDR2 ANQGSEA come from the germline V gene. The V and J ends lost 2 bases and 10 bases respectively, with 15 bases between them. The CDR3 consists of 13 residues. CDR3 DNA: TGCAGCGTTGAACCAGGGGCCCGGGGGGAGCAGTTCTTC. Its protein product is CSVEPGARGEQFF.

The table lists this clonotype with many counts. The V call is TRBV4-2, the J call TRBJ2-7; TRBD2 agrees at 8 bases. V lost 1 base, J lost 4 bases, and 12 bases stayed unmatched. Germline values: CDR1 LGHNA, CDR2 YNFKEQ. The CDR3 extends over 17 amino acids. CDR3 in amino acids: CASSQAMGETSDYEQYF. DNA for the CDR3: TGTGCCAGCAGCCAAGCCATGGGGGAGACTAGCGATTACGAGCAGTACTTC.

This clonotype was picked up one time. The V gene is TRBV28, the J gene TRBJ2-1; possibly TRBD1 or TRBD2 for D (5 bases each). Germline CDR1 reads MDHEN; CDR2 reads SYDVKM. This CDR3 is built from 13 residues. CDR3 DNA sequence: TGTGCGGTGGTCGGGGTAAGGGGCAATGAGCAGTTCTTC. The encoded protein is CAVVGVRGNEQFF.

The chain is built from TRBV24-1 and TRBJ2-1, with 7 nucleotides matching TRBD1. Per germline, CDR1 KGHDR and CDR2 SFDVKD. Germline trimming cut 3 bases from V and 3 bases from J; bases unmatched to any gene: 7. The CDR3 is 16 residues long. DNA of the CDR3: TGTGCCACCAGTGATGTGTGGGGGACAGACTACAATGAGCAGTTCTTC. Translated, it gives CATSDVWGTDYNEQFF.

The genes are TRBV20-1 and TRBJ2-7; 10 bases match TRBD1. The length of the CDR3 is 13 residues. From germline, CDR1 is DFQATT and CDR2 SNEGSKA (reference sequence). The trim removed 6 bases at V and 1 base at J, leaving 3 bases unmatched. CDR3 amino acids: CSAGTGASYEQYF. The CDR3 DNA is TGCAGTGCCGGGACAGGGGCTTCCTACGAGCAGTACTTC.

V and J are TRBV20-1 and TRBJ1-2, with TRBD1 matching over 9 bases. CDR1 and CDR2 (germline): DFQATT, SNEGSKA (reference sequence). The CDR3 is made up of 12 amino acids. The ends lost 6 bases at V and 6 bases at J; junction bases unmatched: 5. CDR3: CSATTGGDGYTF. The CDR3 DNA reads TGCAGTGCCACCACAGGGGGCGATGGCTACACCTTC.

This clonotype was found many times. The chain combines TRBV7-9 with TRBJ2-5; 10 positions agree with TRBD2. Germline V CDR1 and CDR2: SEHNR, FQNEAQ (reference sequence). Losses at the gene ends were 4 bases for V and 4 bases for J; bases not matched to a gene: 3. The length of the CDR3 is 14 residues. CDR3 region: CASSSRLAGETQYF. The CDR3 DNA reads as TGTGCCAGCAGCTCACGACTAGCGGGAGAGACCCAGTACTTC. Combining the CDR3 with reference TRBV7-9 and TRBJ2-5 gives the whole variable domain DTGVSQNPRHKITKRGQNVTFRCDPISEHNRLYWYRQTLGQGPEFLTYFQNEAQLEKSRLLSDRFSAERPKGSFSTLEIQRTEQGDSAMYLCASSSRLAGETQYFGPGTRLLVL.

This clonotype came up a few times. CDR3 amino acids: CASSLLAGEYTGELFF. The CDR3 DNA reads TGTGCCAGCAGCTTACTGGCGGGAGAGTACACCGGGGAGCTGTTTTTT. The rearrangement joins TRBV7-2 to TRBJ2-2; 7 bases align to TRBD2. The junction had 6 bases not matched to a gene; V was cut back by 2 bases and J by 3 bases. This CDR3 comprises 16 residues. Germline CDR1 is SGHTA and CDR2 is FQGNSA. Filled out from reference TRBV7-2 and TRBJ2-2, the complete variable domain reads GAGVSQSPSNKVTEKGKDVELRCDPISGHTALYWYRQSLGQGLEFLIYFQGNSAPDKSGLPSDRFSAERTGGSVSTLTIQRTQQEDSAVYLCASSLLAGEYTGELFFGEGSRLTVL.

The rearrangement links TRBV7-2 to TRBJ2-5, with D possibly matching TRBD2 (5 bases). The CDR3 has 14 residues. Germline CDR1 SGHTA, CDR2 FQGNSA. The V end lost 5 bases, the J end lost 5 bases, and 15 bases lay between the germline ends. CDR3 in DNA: TGTGCCAGCAGCCCCCTGAGTCCGGGGGAGACCCAGTACTTC. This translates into CASSPLSPGETQYF. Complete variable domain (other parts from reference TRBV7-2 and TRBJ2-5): GAGVSQSPSNKVTEKGKDVELRCDPISGHTALYWYRQSLGQGLEFLIYFQGNSAPDKSGLPSDRFSAERTGGSVSTLTIQRTQQEDSAVYLCASSPLSPGETQYFGPGTRLLVL.

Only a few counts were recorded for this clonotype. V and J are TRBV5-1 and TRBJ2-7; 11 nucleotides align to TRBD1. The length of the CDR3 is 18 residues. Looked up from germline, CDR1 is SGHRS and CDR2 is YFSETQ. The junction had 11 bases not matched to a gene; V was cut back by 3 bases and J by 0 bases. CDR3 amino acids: CASSSGTGGDSYSYEQYF. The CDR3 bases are TGCGCCAGCAGCTCGGGGACAGGGGGAGACAGTTACTCCTACGAGCAGTACTTC.

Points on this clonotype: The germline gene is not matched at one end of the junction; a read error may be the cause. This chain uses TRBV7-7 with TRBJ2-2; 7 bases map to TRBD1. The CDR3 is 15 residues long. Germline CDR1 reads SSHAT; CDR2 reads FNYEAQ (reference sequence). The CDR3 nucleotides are TGTGCTAGCAGCCGGGACAGCCGGGGCACCGGGGAGCTGTTTTTT. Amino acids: CASSRDSRGTGELFF.

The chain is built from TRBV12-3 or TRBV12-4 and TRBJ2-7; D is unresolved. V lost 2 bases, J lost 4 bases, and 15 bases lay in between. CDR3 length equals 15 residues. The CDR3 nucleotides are TGTGCCAGCAGTTTACCTTCTAGAATGGCTTACGAGCAGTACTTC. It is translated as CASSLPSRMAYEQYF.

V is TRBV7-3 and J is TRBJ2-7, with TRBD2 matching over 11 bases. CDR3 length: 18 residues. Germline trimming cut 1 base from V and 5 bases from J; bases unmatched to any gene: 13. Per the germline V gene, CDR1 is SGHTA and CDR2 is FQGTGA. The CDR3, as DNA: TGTGCCAGCAGCTTAAGGTTTATAGCGGGGGGGCGATTGGACGAGCAGTACTTC. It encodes CASSLRFIAGGRLDEQYF. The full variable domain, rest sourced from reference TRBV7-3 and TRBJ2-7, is GAGVSQTPSNKVTEKGKYVELRCDPISGHTALYWYRQSLGQGPEFLIYFQGTGAADDSGLPNDRFFAVRPEGSVSTLKIQRTERGDSAVYLCASSLRFIAGGRLDEQYFGPGTRLTVT.

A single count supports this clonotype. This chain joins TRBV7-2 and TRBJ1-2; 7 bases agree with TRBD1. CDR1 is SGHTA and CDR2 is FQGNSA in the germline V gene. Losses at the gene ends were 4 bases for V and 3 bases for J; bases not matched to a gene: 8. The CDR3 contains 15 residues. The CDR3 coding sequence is TGTGCCAGCAGCTCAGGGCCAGACAGGGACTATGGCTACACCTTC. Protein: CASSSGPDRDYGYTF.

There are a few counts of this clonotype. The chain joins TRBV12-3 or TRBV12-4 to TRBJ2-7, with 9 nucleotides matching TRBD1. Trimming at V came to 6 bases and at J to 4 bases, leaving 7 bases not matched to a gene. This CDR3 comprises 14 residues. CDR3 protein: CASSRDRVLYEQYF. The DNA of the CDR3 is TGTGCCAGCAGCAGGGACAGGGTATTGTACGAGCAGTACTTC.

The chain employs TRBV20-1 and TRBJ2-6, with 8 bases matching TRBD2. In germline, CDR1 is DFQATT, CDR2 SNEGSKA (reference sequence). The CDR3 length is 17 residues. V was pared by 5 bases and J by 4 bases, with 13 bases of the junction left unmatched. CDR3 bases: TGCAGTGCTGGAAAAACTAGCGGCGCTCCCGGGGCCAACGTCCTGACTTTC. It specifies CSAGKTSGAPGANVLTF.

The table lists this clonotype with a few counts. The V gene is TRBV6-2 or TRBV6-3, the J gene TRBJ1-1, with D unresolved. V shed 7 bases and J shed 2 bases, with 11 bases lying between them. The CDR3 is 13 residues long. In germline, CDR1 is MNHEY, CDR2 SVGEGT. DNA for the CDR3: TGTGCCAGCACCTGGCCGGGCAACACTGAAGCTTTCTTT. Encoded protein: CASTWPGNTEAFF.

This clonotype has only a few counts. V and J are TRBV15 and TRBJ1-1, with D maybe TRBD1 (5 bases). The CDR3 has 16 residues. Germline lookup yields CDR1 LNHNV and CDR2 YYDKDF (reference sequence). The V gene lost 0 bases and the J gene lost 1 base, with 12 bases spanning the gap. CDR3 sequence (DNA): TGTGCCACCAGCAGAGATTGGCGGGGGACGAACACTGAAGCTTTCTTT. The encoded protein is CATSRDWRGTNTEAFF.

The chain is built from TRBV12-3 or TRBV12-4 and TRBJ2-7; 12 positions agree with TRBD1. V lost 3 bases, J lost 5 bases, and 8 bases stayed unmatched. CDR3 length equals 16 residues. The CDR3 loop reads CASSFGAGTGGDEQYF. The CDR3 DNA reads TGTGCCAGCAGTTTTGGCGCCGGGACAGGGGGCGACGAGCAGTACTTC.